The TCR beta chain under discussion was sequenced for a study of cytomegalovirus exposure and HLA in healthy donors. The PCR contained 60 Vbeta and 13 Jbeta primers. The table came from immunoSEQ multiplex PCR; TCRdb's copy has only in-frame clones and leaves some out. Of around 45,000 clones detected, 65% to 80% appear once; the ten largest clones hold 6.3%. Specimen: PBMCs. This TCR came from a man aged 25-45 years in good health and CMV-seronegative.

This CDR3 is CATHIPAQETQYF. In DNA form, the CDR3 reads TGTGCCACACACATACCCGCCCAAGAGACCCAGTACTTC. The J gene is TRBJ2-5, the V gene TRBV6-1; no definite D call. V lost 10 bases to trimming and J lost 1 base, with 13 bases between them. CDR1 and CDR2 (germline): MNHNS, SASEGT. CDR3 length equals 13 residues.